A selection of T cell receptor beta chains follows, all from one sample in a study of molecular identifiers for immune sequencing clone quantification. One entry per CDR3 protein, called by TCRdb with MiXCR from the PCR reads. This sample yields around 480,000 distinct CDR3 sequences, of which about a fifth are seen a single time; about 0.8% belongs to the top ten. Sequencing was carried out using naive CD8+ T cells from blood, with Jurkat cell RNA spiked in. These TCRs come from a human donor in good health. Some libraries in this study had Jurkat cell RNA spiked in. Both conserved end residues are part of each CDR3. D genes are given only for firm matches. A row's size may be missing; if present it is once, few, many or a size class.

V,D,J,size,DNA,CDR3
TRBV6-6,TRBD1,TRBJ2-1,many,TGTGCCAGCAGTATACGGACAGGGAGCAATGAGCAGTTCTTC,CASSIRTGSNEQFF
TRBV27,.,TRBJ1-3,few,TGTGCCAGCAGTTTAGGGGTACCTGGAAACACCATATATTTT,CASSLGVPGNTIYF
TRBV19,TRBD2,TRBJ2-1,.,TGTGCCAGTAGTCTCGGGACTAGCGGTGCCAATGAGCAGTTCTTC,CASSLGTSGANEQFF
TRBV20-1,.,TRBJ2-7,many,TGCAGTGCTCGAGGGAATAGCGAGCAGTACTTC,CSARGNSEQYF
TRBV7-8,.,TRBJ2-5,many,TGTGCCAGCAGCTTAGTGTTCTCCATAAAACTAGGAACACAAGAGACCCAGTACTTC,CASSLVFSIKLGTQETQYF
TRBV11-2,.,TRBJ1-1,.,TGTGCCAGCAGCTTAGGAAGTGGGTTGGGGGACACTGAAGCTTTCTTT,CASSLGSGLGDTEAFF
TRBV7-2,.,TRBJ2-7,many,TGTGCCAGCAGCGACCCGCTCGCCCACGAGCAGTACTTC,CASSDPLAHEQYF
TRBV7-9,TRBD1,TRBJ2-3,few,TGTGCCAGCAGCTTAGCGTACGACAGGGAAGGCACAGATACGCAGTATTTT,CASSLAYDREGTDTQYF
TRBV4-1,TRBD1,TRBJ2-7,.,TGCGCCAGCAGCCACAAGGTCCAACAGGGGGCTTACTACGAGCAGTACTTC,CASSHKVQQGAYYEQYF
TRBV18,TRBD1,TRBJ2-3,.,TGTGCCAGCTCACCATTTGGGACAGGGCAGTGGGATACGCAGTATTTT,CASSPFGTGQWDTQYF
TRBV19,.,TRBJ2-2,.,TGTGCCAGTAGTATGTCGTCAAGGGACACCGGGGAGCTGTTTTTT,CASSMSSRDTGELFF
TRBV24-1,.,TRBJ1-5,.,TGTGCCACCAGTGATGGGGGGGGGTACGATCAGCCCCAGCATTTT,CATSDGGGYDQPQHF
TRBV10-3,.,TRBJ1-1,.,TGTGCCATCAGTGAGCTAGGGTCGAACACTGAAGCTTTCTTT,CAISELGSNTEAFF